The 26 T cell receptor beta chains in this list originate from one sample, sequenced in a study of T cells in Graves' hyperthyroidism and ophthalmopathy. Template material for amplifying TCR beta CDR3 regions consisted of RNA transcripts. Carried out on the TCR CDR3, a first-round RT-PCR used the HTBI primer set. TCRdb passed the multiplex PCR reads through MiXCR, listing each CDR3 protein once. The repertoire holds 550,000 to 800,000 distinct CDR3 sequences, with about 17% as singletons. Sequencing was performed on blood. These receptor sequences come from a man aged 18 to 29 with Graves' hyperthyroidism.

This clonotype was seen a few times. A read error is likely, as this CDR3 ends without the conserved phenylalanine or tryptophan. The chain uses TRBV3-1 and TRBJ2-1; TRBD2 matches 7 bases. The V and J ends lost 4 bases and 7 bases, in that order; junction bases with no gene match: 7. Per the germline V gene, CDR1 is LGHDT and CDR2 is YNNKEL (reference sequence). The CDR3 contains 14 residues. The CDR3 is CASSPGSSGNEQFS. The CDR3 nucleotides read TGTGCCAGCAGCCCTGGTTCTAGCGGTAATGAGCAGTTCTCC.

The chain has TRBV7-9 and TRBJ2-7, with TRBD2 matching 13 bases. This CDR3 is built from 19 residues. The junction had 10 bases not matched to a gene; V was cut back by 0 bases and J by 2 bases. Germline values: CDR1 SEHNR, CDR2 FQNEAQ (reference sequence). The CDR3 region has the DNA TGTGCCAGCAGCTTAGCTTACCGACTAGCGGGAGGATCAGCCTACGAGCAGTACTTC. Protein: CASSLAYRLAGGSAYEQYF.

This sequence joins TRBV9 and TRBJ2-1; 7 nucleotides align to TRBD2. Germline V gives CDR1 SGDLS, CDR2 YYNGEE. V lost 3 bases, J lost 5 bases, and 5 bases stayed unmatched. The CDR3 consists of 14 residues. The CDR3 nucleotides read TGTGCCAGCAGCGAGAGCGGGAATGACAATGAGCAGTTCTTC. This gives the protein CASSESGNDNEQFF.

This clonotype was counted a few times. V and J are TRBV7-9 and TRBJ2-3, with TRBD1 identical over 9 bases. The germline gives CDR1 SEHNR, CDR2 FQNEAQ (reference sequence). The CDR3 runs to 16 residues. The V segment lost 4 bases and the J segment 5 bases; nucleotides outside the gene matches: 10. Here the CDR3 reads CASSSGQGSPGDTQYF. In nucleotides, the CDR3 is TGTGCCAGCAGCTCAGGACAGGGGTCCCCGGGAGATACGCAGTATTTT.

This sequence joins TRBV27 and TRBJ2-2; D possibly matches TRBD1 or TRBD2 (6 bases each). Trimming removed 4 bases at V and 13 bases at J, with 19 bases between. The V gene's germline CDR1 is MNHEY and CDR2 SMNVEV (reference sequence). The CDR3 loop spans 14 amino acids. CDR3 protein: CASSSAGHSVGLFF. The CDR3 nucleotides are TGTGCCAGCAGTTCCGCGGGACATTCTGTTGGGCTGTTTTTT.

This clonotype was detected many times. This chain connects TRBV18 to TRBJ2-3; D not resolved. Germline V gives CDR1 KGHSH, CDR2 LQKENI. Trimming pared 2 bases from V and 4 bases from J, leaving 16 bases between. The CDR3 consists of 16 residues. The CDR3 sequence is CASSPDGASSPDTQYF. CDR3 nucleotides: TGTGCCAGCTCACCAGACGGTGCCTCCTCCCCAGATACGCAGTATTTT.

This clonotype has a count of ten or more. The rearrangement links TRBV20-1 to TRBJ2-7, with 15 bases lining up with TRBD2. V was pared by 0 bases and J by 2 bases, with 14 bases of the junction left unmatched. Germline V gene lookup returns CDR1 DFQATT and CDR2 SNEGSKA (reference sequence). There are 20 residues in the CDR3. CDR3 in DNA: TGCAGTGCTAGAGATCCAAGGGGACTAGCGGGAGGACTAGGGACCTACGAGCAGTACTTC. Its translation: CSARDPRGLAGGLGTYEQYF.

The rearrangement links TRBV27 to TRBJ2-5; 8 bases are shared with TRBD2. The CDR3 has 15 amino acids. The germline V gene has CDR1 MNHEY and CDR2 SMNVEV (reference sequence). V was pared by 5 bases and J by 1 base, with 6 bases of the junction left unmatched. The CDR3 here is CASSVGTSGQETQYF. CDR3 DNA: TGTGCCAGCAGTGTGGGAACTAGCGGCCAAGAGACCCAGTACTTC.

This clonotype turned up a few times. The genes are TRBV6-2 or TRBV6-3 and TRBJ2-3, with 16 nucleotides matching TRBD2. Germline V gives CDR1 MNHEY, CDR2 SVGEGT. Trimming at V came to 8 bases and at J to 6 bases, leaving 8 bases not matched to a gene. This CDR3 region has 16 residues. CDR3 sequence (DNA): TGTGCCAGCTTACCGGGACTAGCGGGAGGGCCTGATACGCAGTATTTT. It is translated as CASLPGLAGGPDTQYF.

J is TRBJ2-1 and V is TRBV3-1; D may be TRBD1 (6 bases). The V gene lost 4 bases and the J gene lost 9 bases, with 16 bases spanning the gap. The CDR3 spans 14 residues. In germline, CDR1 is LGHDT, CDR2 YNNKEL (reference sequence). The CDR3 region is CASSPSGGRGEQFF. CDR3 DNA sequence: TGTGCCAGCAGCCCCTCTGGGGGCCGAGGTGAGCAGTTCTTC.

This clonotype has a count of ten or more. V gene TRBV2 combines with J gene TRBJ1-1, with no clear D. This CDR3 has 13 amino acids. CDR1 is SNHLY and CDR2 is FYNNEI in the germline V gene. The V end was cut by 7 bases, the J end by 6 bases, with 15 bases between. The CDR3 coding sequence is TGTGCCAGCACCACCAGGCCGGCTTCTGAAGCTTTCTTT. Its protein is CASTTRPASEAFF.

This clonotype was seen a single time. This chain connects TRBV28 to TRBJ1-6; D unresolved. The V and J ends lost 6 bases and 15 bases respectively, with 9 bases between them. Per germline, CDR1 MDHEN and CDR2 SYDVKM. The CDR3 has 10 residues. The CDR3 sequence: CASRGRLLHF. CDR3 in DNA: TGTGCCAGCAGGGGTCGACTCCTCCACTTT.

The chain has TRBV11-1 and TRBJ2-1; 9 bases line up with TRBD1. The CDR3 runs to 17 residues. Germline values: CDR1 SGHAT, CDR2 FQDESV (reference sequence). The junction had 8 bases not matched to a gene; V was cut back by 1 base and J by 4 bases. CDR3 in DNA: TGTGCCAGCAGCTTAGTGGCGGACAGGGGTCCTTACAATGAGCAGTTCTTC. This translates into CASSLVADRGPYNEQFF.

This clonotype was counted many times. This chain joins TRBV5-6 and TRBJ1-5; a possible D gene is TRBD1 (6 bases). Trimming pared 3 bases from V and 8 bases from J, leaving 15 bases between. This CDR3 is 14 amino acids long. Per the germline V gene, CDR1 is SGHDT and CDR2 is YYEEEE. The CDR3 region has the DNA TGTGCCAGCAGCTCACCCGCGGGGGGCGAGCCCCAGCATTTT. Translating it yields CASSSPAGGEPQHF.

This clonotype appeared a few times. The rearrangement links TRBV29-1 to TRBJ2-7, with TRBD1 matching over 11 bases. CDR1 and CDR2 from the germline V gene are SQVTM and ANQGSEA. This CDR3 contains 14 residues. The CDR3 loop reads CSAESGTGGYEQYF. CDR3 in DNA: TGCAGTGCCGAATCGGGGACAGGGGGCTACGAGCAGTACTTC.

V is TRBV7-2 and J is TRBJ2-1; D unclear. CDR3 length: 13 amino acids. The germline gives CDR1 SGHTA, CDR2 FQGNSA. Trimming shortened V by 2 bases and J by 8 bases, and 10 bases separated the two germline ends. The chain's CDR3 is CASSLPVLDEQFF. In DNA, the CDR3 is TGTGCCAGCAGCTTACCTGTTTTGGATGAGCAGTTCTTC.

This clonotype was counted only a few times. The chain carries TRBV19 and TRBJ2-1; D ambiguous. Germline CDR1 LNHDA, CDR2 SQIVND (reference sequence). The CDR3 is made up of 13 amino acids. V was cut by 3 bases and J by 5 bases, with 8 bases left in between. The CDR3 bases are TGTGCCAGTAGTATCGTCCAGAACAATGAGCAGTTCTTC. This codes for CASSIVQNNEQFF.

The rearrangement joins TRBV15 to TRBJ2-1, with D possibly matching TRBD2 (5 bases). Germline V CDR1 and CDR2: LNHNV, YYDKDF (reference sequence). The CDR3 is 13 amino acids. Trimming pared 0 bases from V and 8 bases from J, leaving 8 bases between. CDR3 sequence reads: CATSRDNGDEQFF. The CDR3 region has the DNA TGTGCCACCAGCAGAGATAACGGGGATGAGCAGTTCTTC.

This clonotype has only a few counts. The chain links TRBV7-9 to TRBJ2-5, with D hard to call. V gave up 2 bases and J gave up 1 base, with 8 bases separating them. This CDR3 is built from 14 residues. Germline CDR1 is SEHNR and CDR2 is FQNEAQ (reference sequence). CDR3 DNA sequence: TGTGCCAGCAGCTTAAGAGGCGCCCAAGAGACCCAGTACTTC. It codes for CASSLRGAQETQYF.

The sample holds many counts of this clonotype. The chain uses TRBV10-3 and TRBJ2-7, with D possibly matching TRBD2 (5 bases). With 2 bases removed from V and 7 bases from J, the gap between germline ends came to 18 bases. This CDR3 has 15 amino acids. Germline loops: CDR1 ENHRY, CDR2 SYGVKD. CDR3 sequence reads: CAISELGGPNGEQYF. The CDR3 nucleotides read TGTGCCATCAGTGAGCTCGGAGGTCCCAATGGGGAGCAGTACTTC.

This clonotype was picked up many times. The V gene is TRBV2, the J gene TRBJ2-7; D uncertain. The V gene lost 2 bases and the J gene lost 4 bases, with 12 bases spanning the gap. CDR1 and CDR2 (germline): SNHLY, FYNNEI. This CDR3 has 14 amino acids. CDR3 amino acids: CASSESSSYYEQYF. As DNA, the CDR3 is TGTGCCAGCAGTGAATCTAGTTCCTATTACGAGCAGTACTTC.

The CDR3 reads CASSIGQYNEQFF. The CDR3 DNA is TGTGCCAGTAGTATCGGACAGTACAATGAGCAGTTCTTC. The chain uses TRBV19 and TRBJ2-1, with a weak D call TRBD1 (6 bases). CDR1 and CDR2 (germline): LNHDA, SQIVND (reference sequence). The length of the CDR3 is 13 residues. Trimming took off 3 bases at V and 4 bases at J, with 7 bases between the two ends.

This clonotype was seen ten or more times. The chain links TRBV27 to TRBJ1-1; 7 bases match TRBD1. V lost 8 bases and J lost 0; bases outside the gene matches: 3. The germline V gene encodes CDR1 MNHEY and CDR2 SMNVEV (reference sequence). CDR3 length equals 13 residues. CDR3 protein: CASHRGMNTEAFF. The CDR3 DNA follows: TGTGCCAGCCACAGGGGTATGAACACTGAAGCTTTCTTT.

This clonotype was found many times. The chain combines TRBV5-1 with TRBJ2-3; TRBD2 agrees at 8 bases. Germline values: CDR1 SGHRS, CDR2 YFSETQ. J gave up 6 bases and V 5 bases, and 11 bases lay outside the gene matches. The CDR3 covers 15 residues. CDR3 DNA: TGCGCCAGCAGTTCCTCCGGGACTAGTTGGGATACGCAGTATTTT. This codes for CASSSSGTSWDTQYF. The variable domain in full, completed from reference TRBV5-1 and TRBJ2-3, reads KAGVTQTPRYLIKTRGQQVTLSCSPISGHRSVSWYQQTPGQGLQFLFEYFSETQRNKGNFPGRFSGRQFSNSRSEMNVSTLELGDSALYLCASSSSGTSWDTQYFGPGTRLTVL.

In its sample, this clonotype was seen a few times. The CDR3 reads CASSQDRGSRNTEAFF. In nucleotides, the CDR3 is TGTGCCAGCTCACAGGACAGGGGGAGTAGGAACACTGAAGCTTTCTTT. This chain joins TRBV18 and TRBJ1-1; 10 nucleotides line up with TRBD1. The J segment lost 1 base and the V segment lost 4 bases, leaving 6 bases of the junction unmatched. Germline values: CDR1 KGHSH, CDR2 LQKENI. The CDR3 runs 16 residues.

V and J are TRBV7-2 and TRBJ1-3; no clear D. V was pared by 3 bases and J by 4 bases, with 13 bases between. CDR3 length: 15 amino acids. CDR1 is SGHTA, CDR2 FQGNSA, per germline. CDR3 DNA sequence: TGTGCCAGCAGCTTGCGGTCGGGAGGCGGAAACACCATATATTTT. Protein: CASSLRSGGGNTIYF.